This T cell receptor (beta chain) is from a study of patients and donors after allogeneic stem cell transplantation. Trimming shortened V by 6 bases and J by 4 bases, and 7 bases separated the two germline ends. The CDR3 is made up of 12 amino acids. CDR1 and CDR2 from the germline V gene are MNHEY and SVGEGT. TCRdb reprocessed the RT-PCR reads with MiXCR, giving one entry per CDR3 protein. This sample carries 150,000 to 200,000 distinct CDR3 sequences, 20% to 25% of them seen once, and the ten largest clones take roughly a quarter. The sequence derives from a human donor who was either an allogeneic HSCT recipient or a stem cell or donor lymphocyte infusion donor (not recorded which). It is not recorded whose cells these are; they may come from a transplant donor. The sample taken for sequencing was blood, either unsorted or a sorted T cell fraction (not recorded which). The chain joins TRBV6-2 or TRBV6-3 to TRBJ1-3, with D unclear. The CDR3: CASRFSGNTIYF. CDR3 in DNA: TGTGCCAGCAGATTTTCGGGAAACACCATATATTTT.